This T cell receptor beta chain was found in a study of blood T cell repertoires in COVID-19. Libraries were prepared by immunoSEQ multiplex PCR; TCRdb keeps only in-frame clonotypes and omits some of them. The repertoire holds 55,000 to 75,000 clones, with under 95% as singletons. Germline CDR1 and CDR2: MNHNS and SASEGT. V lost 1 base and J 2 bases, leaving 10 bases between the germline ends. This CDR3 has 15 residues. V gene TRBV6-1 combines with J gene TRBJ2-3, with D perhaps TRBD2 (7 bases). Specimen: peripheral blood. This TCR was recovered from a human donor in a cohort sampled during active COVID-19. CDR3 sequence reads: CASSEGAGATDTQYF. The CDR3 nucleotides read TGTGCCAGCAGTGAAGGGGCGGGGGCCACAGATACGCAGTATTTT.